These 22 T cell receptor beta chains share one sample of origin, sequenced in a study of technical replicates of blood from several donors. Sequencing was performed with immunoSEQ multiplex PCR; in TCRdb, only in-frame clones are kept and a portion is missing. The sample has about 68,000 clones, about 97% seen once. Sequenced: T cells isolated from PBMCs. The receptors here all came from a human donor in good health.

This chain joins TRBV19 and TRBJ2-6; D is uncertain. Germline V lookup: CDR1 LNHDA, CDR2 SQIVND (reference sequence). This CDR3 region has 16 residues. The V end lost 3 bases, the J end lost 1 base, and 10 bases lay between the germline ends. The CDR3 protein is CASSIPASSGANVLTF. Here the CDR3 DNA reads TGTGCCAGTAGTATCCCCGCCAGTTCTGGGGCCAACGTCCTGACTTTC.

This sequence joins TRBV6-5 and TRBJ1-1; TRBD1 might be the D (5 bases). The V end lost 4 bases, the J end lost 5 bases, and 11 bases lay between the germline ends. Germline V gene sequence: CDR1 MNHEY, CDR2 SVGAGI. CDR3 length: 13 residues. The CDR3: CASSWGGETEAFF. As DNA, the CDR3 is TGTGCCAGCAGTTGGGGGGGGGAAACTGAAGCTTTCTTT.

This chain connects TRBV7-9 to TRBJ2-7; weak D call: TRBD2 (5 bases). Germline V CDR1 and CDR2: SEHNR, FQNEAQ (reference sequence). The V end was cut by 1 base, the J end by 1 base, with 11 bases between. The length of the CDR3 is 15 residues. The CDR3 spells CASSLVTGSSYEQYF. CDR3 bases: TGTGCCAGCAGCTTAGTGACGGGGTCATCCTACGAGCAGTACTTC.

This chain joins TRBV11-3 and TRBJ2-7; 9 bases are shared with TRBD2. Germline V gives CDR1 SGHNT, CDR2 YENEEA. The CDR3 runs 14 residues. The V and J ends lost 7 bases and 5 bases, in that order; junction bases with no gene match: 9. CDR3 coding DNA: TGTGCCAGCACCCGGGAGCGGGAGGCCGACGAGCAGTACTTC. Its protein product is CASTREREADEQYF.

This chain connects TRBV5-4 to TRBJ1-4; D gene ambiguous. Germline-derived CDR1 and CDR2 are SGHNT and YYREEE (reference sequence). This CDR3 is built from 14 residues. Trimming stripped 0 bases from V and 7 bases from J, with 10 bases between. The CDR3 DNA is TGTGCCAGCAGCTTGGACAGATTTAGTGAAAAACTGTTTTTT. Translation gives CASSLDRFSEKLFF. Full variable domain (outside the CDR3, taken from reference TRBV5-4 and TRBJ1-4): ETGVTQSPTHLIKTRGQQVTLRCSSQSGHNTVSWYQQALGQGPQFIFQYYREEENGRGNFPPRFSGLQFPNYSSELNVNALELDDSALYLCASSLDRFSEKLFFGSGTQLSVL.

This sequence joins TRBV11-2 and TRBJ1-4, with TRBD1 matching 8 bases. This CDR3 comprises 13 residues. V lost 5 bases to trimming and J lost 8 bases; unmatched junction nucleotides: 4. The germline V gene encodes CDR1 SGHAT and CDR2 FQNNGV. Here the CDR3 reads CASSPRTGEKLFF. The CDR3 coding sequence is TGTGCCAGCAGCCCCCGGACAGGGGAAAAACTGTTTTTT.

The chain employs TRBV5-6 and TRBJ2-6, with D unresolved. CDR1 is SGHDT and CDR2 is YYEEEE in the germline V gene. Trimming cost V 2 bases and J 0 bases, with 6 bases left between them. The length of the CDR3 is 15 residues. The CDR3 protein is CASSLTSSGANVLTF. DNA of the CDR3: TGTGCCAGCAGCTTAACAAGCTCTGGGGCCAACGTCCTGACTTTC.

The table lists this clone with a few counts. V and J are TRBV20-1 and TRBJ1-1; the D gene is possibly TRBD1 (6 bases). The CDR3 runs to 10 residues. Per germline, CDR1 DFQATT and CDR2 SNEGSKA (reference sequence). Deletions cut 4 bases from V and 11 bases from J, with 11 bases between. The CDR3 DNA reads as TGCAGTGCTACCCCGGGACATGCTTTCTTT. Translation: CSATPGHAFF.

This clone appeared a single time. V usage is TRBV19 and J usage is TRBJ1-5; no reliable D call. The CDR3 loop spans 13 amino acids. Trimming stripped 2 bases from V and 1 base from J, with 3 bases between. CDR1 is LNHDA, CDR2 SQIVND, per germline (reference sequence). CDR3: CASSIQSNQPQHF. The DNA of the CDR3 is TGTGCCAGTAGTATACAGAGCAATCAGCCCCAGCATTTT.

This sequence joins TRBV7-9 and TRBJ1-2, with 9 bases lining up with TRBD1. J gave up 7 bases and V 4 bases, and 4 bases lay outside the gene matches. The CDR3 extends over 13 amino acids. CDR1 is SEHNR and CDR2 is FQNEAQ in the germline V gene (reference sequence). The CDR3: CASSSQGASGYTF. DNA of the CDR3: TGTGCCAGCAGCTCACAGGGGGCTAGTGGCTACACCTTC.

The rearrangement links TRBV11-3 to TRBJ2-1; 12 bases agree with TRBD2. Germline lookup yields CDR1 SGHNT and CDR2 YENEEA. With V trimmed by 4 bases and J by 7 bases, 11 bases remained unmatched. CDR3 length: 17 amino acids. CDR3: CASSSQPRLAGENEQFF. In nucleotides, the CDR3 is TGTGCCAGCAGCTCCCAGCCCCGACTAGCGGGAGAGAATGAGCAGTTCTTC.

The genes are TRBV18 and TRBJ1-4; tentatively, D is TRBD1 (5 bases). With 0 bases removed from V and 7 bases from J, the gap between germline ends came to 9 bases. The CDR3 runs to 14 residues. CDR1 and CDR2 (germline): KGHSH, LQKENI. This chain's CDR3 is CASSPPVRVEKLFF. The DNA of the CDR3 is TGTGCCAGCTCACCACCGGTCAGGGTTGAAAAACTGTTTTTT.

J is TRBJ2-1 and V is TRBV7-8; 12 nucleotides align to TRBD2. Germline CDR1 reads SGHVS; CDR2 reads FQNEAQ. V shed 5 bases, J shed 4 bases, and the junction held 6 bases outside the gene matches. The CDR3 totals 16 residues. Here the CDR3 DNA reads TGTGCCAGCAGCGCCCGACTAGCGGGAGAGTACAATGAGCAGTTCTTC. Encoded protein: CASSARLAGEYNEQFF.

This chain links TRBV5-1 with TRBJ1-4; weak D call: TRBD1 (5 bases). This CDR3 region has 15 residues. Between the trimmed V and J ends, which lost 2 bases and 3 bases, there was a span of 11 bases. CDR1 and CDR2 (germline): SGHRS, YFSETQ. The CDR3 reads CASSFSAGSNEKLFF. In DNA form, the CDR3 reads TGCGCCAGCAGCTTCTCCGCAGGGTCTAATGAAAAACTGTTTTTT.

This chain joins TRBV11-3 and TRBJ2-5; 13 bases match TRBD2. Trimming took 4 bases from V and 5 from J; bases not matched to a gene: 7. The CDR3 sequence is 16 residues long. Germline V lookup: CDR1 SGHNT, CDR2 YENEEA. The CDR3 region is CASSSTSGRAWETQYF. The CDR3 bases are TGTGCCAGCAGCTCAACTAGCGGGAGGGCCTGGGAGACCCAGTACTTC. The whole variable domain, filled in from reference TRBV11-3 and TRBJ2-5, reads EAGVVQSPRYKIIEKKQPVAFWCNPISGHNTLYWYLQNLGQGPELLIRYENEEAVDDSQLPKDRFSAERLKGVDSTLKIQPAELGDSAVYLCASSSTSGRAWETQYFGPGTRLLVL.

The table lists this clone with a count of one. The CDR3 DNA is TGTGCCAGCAGTTTCGCGGGGTCCGACGAGCAGTACTTC. This codes for CASSFAGSDEQYF. This chain uses TRBV28 with TRBJ2-7; possibly TRBD2 for D (6 bases). CDR1 and CDR2 (germline): MDHEN, SYDVKM. CDR3 size: 13 residues. The ends were cut back, 3 bases at V and 5 bases at J, with 11 bases in the middle.

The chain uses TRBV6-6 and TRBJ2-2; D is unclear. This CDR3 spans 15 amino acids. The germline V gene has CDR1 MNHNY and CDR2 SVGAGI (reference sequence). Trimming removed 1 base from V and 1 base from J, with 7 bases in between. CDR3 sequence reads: CASSYFSVNTGELFF. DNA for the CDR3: TGTGCCAGCAGTTACTTCAGTGTGAACACCGGGGAGCTGTTTTTT.

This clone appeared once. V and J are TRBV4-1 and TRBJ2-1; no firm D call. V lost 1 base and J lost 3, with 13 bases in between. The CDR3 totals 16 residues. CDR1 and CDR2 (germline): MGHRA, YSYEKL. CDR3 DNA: TGCGCCAGCAGCCAAGTTAATCTATTGGTCTACAATGAGCAGTTCTTC. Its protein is CASSQVNLLVYNEQFF.

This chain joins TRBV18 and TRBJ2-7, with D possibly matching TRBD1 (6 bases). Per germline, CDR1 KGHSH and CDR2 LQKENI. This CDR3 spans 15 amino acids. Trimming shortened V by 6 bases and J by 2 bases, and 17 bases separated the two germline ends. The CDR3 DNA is TGTGCCAGCTCCTCACAGGGAACCTTTACCTACGAGCAGTACTTC. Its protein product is CASSSQGTFTYEQYF. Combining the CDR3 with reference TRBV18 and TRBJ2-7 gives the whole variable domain NAGVMQNPRHLVRRRGQEARLRCSPMKGHSHVYWYRQLPEEGLKFMVYLQKENIIDESGMPKERFSAEFPKEGPSILRIQQVVRGDSAAYFCASSSQGTFTYEQYFGPGTRLTVT.

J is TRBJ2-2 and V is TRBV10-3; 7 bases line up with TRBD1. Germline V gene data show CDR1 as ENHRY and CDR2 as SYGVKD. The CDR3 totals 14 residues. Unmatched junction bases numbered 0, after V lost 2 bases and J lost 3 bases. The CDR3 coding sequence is TGTGCCATCAGTGAGGACAGGGACACCGGGGAGCTGTTTTTT. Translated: CAISEDRDTGELFF.

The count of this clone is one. Here the CDR3 reads CSVEDPGLVTEAFF. CDR3 sequence (DNA): TGCAGCGTTGAAGATCCAGGTTTGGTCACTGAAGCTTTCTTT. The V gene is TRBV29-1, the J gene TRBJ1-1; no definite D call. The V gene lost 0 bases and the J gene lost 4 bases, with 12 bases spanning the gap. This CDR3 region has 14 residues. Germline lookup yields CDR1 SQVTM and CDR2 ANQGSEA.

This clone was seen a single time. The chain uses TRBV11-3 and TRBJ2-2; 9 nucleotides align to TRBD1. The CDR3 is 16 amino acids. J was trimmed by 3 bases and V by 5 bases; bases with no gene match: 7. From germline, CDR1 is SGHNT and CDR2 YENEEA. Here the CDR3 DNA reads TGTGCCAGCAGCACCCGGACAGGGGAGGACACCGGGGAGCTGTTTTTT. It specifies CASSTRTGEDTGELFF.